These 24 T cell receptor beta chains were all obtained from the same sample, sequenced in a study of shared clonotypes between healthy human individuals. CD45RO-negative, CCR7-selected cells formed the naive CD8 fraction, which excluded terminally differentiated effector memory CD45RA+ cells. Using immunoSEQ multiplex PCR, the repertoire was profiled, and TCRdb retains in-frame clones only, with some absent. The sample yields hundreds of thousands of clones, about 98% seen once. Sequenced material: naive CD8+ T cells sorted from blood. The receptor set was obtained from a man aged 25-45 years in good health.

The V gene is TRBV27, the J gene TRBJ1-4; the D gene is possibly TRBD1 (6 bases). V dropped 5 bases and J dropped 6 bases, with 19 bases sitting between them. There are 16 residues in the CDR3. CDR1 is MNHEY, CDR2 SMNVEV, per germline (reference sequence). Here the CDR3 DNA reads TGTGCCAGCAGTCCACTCCGAGGGGGGACCCATGAAAAACTGTTTTTT. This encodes CASSPLRGGTHEKLFF.

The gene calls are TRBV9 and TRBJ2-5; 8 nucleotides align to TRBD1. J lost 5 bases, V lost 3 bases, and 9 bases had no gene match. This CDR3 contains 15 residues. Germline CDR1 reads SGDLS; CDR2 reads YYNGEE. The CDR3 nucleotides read TGTGCCAGCAGCGGAAACAGACAGGGGAGGGAGACCCAGTACTTC. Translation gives CASSGNRQGRETQYF.

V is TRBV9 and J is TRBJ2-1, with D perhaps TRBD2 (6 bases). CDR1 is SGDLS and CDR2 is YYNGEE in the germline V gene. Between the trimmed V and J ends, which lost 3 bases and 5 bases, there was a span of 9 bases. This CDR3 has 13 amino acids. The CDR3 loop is CASSDWRDNEQFF. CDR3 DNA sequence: TGTGCCAGCAGCGATTGGAGGGACAATGAGCAGTTCTTC.

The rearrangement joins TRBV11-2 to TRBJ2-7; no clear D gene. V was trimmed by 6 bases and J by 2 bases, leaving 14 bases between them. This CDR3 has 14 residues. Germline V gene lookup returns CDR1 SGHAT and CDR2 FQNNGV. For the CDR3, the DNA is TGTGCCAGCAGTTTTTCCCTGGACCCCTACGAGCAGTACTTC. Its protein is CASSFSLDPYEQYF.

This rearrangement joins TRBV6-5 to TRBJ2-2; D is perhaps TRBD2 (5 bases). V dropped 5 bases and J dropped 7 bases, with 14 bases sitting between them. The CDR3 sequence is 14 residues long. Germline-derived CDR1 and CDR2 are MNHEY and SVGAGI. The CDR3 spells CASSGEGWGGELFF. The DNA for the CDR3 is TGTGCCAGCAGTGGCGAGGGTTGGGGCGGGGAGCTGTTTTTT.

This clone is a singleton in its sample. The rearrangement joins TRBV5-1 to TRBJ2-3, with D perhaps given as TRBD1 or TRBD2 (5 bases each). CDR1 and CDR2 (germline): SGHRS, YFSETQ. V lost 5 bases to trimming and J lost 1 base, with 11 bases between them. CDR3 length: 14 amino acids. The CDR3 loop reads CASSSGRGTDTQYF. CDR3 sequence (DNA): TGCGCCAGCAGTTCGGGACGAGGCACAGATACGCAGTATTTT.

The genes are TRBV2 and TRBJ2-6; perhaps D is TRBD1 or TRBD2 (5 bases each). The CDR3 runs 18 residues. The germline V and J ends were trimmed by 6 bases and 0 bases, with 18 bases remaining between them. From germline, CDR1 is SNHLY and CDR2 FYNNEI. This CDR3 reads CASSGTGRPSSGANVLTF. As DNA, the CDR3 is TGTGCCAGCAGCGGAACGGGACGTCCAAGCTCTGGGGCCAACGTCCTGACTTTC.

The CDR3: CASSELPGAYEQYF. The CDR3 nucleotides read TGCGCCAGCAGTGAGTTGCCGGGGGCCTACGAGCAGTACTTC. V is TRBV10-2 and J is TRBJ2-7, with D maybe TRBD2 (6 bases). Germline V gives CDR1 WSHSY, CDR2 SAAADI. CDR3 length equals 14 residues. The ends were cut back, 1 base at V and 2 bases at J, with 9 bases in the middle.

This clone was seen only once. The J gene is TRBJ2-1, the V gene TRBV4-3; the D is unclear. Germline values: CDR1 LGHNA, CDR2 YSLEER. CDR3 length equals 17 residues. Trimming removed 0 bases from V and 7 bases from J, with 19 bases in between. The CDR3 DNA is TGCGCCAGCAGCCAAGACGTTGAAAGGGCGCTAGGGAATGAGCAGTTCTTC. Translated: CASSQDVERALGNEQFF.

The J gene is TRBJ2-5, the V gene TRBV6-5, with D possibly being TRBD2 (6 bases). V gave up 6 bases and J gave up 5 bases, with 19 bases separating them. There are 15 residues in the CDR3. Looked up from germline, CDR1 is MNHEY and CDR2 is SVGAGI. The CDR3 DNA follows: TGTGCCAGCAGACCGAGAGACGGGAGTACGGAGACCCAGTACTTC. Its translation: CASRPRDGSTETQYF.

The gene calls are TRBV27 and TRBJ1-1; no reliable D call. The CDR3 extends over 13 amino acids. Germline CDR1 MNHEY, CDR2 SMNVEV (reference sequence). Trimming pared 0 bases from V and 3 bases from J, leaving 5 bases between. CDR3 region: CASSLSAYTEAFF. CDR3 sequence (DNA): TGTGCCAGCAGTTTATCGGCATACACTGAAGCTTTCTTT.

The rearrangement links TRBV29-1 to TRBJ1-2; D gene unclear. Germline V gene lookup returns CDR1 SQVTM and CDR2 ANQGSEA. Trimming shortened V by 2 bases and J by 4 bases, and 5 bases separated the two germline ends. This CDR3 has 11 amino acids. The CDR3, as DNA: TGCAGCGTTGAAAAAAGCTATGGCTACACCTTC. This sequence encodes CSVEKSYGYTF. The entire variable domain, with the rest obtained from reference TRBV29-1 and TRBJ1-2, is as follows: SAVISQKPSRDICQRGTSLTIQCQVDSQVTMMFWYRQQPGQSLTLIATANQGSEATYESGFVIDKFPISRPNLTFSTLTVSNMSPEDSSIYLCSVEKSYGYTFGSGTRLTVV.

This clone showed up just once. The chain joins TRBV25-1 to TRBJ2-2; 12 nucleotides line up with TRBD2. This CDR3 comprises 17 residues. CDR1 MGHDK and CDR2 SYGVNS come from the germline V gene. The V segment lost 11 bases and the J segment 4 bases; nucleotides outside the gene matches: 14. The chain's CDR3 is CASADSSGRVGTGELFF. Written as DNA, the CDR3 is TGTGCCTCAGCAGATTCTAGCGGGAGGGTTGGCACCGGGGAGCTGTTTTTT.

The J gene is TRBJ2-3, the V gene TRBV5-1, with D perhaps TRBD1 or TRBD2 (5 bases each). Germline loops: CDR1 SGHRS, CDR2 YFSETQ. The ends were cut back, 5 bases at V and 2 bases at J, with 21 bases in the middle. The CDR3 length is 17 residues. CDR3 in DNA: TGCGCCAGCAGACGCGGGTCCGTTGGGGGAACCACAGATACGCAGTATTTT. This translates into CASRRGSVGGTTDTQYF.

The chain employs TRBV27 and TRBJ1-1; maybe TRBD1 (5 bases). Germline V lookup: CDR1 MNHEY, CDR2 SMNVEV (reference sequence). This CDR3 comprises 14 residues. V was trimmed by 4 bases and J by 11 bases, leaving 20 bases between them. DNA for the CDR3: TGTGCCAGCAGTTCTCCCCGGCAGGGAGGCGCGGCTTTCTTT. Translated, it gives CASSSPRQGGAAFF.

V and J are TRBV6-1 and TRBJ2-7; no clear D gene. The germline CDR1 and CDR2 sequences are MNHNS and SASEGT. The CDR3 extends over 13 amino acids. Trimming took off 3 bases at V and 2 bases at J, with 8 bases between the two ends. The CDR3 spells CASSERTTYEQYF. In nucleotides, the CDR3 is TGTGCCAGCAGTGAGAGGACGACCTACGAGCAGTACTTC.

The CDR3 sequence is CASKDLNEQFF. DNA of the CDR3: TGCGCCAGCAAAGACCTGAATGAGCAGTTCTTC. The J gene is TRBJ2-1, the V gene TRBV5-1; D is ambiguous. The V end lost 6 bases, the J end lost 7 bases, and 8 bases lay between the germline ends. Germline loops: CDR1 SGHRS, CDR2 YFSETQ. The CDR3 sequence is 11 residues long.

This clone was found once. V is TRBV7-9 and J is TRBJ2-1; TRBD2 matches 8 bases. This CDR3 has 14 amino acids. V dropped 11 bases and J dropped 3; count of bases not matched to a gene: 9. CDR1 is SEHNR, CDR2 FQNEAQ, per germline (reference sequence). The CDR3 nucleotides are TGTGCCTACGAAGCGGGAGTAGGCTACAATGAGCAGTTCTTC. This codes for CAYEAGVGYNEQFF. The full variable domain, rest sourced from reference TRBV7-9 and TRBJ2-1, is DTGVSQNPRHKITKRGQNVTFRCDPISEHNRLYWYRQTLGQGPEFLTYFQNEAQLEKSRLLSDRFSAERPKGSFSTLEIQRTEQGDSAMYLCAYEAGVGYNEQFFGPGTRLTVL.

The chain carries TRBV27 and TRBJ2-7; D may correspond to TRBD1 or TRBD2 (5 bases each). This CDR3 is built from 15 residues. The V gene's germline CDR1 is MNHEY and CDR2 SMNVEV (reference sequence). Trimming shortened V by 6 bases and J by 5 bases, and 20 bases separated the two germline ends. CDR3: CASSFTGRPGHEQYF. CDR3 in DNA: TGTGCCAGCAGCTTCACGGGACGCCCAGGGCACGAGCAGTACTTC.

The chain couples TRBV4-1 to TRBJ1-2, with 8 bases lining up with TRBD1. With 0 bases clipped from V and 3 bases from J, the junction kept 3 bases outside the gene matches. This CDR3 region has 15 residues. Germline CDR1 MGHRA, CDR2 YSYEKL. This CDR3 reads CASSQDRGLYYGYTF. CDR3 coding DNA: TGCGCCAGCAGCCAAGACAGGGGGCTCTACTATGGCTACACCTTC.

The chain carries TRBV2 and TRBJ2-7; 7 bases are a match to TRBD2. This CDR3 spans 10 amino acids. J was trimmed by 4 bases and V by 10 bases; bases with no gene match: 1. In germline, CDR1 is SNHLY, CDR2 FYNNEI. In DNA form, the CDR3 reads TGTGCCACCGGGAGGTACGAGCAGTACTTC. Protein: CATGRYEQYF. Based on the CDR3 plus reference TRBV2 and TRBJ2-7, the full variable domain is EPEVTQTPSHQVTQMGQEVILRCVPISNHLYFYWYRQILGQKVEFLVSFYNNEISEKSEIFDDQFSVERPDGSNFTLKIRSTKLEDSAMYFCATGRYEQYFGPGTRLTVT.

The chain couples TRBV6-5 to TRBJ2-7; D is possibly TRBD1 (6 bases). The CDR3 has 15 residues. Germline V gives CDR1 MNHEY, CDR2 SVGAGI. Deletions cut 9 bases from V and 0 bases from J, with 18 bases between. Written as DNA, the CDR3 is TGTGCCAGAGGGGGAAGTAGCAGATACTCCTACGAGCAGTACTTC. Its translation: CARGGSSRYSYEQYF.

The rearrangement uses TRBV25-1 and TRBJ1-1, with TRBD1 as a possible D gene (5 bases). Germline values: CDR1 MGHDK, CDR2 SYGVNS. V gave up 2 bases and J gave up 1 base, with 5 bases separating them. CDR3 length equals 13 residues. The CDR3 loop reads CASSEGQNTEAFF. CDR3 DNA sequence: TGTGCCAGCAGTGAAGGACAGAACACTGAAGCTTTCTTT.

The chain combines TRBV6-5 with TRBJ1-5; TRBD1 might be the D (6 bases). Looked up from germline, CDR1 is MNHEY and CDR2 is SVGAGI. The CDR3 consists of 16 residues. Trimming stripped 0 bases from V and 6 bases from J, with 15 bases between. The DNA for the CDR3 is TGTGCCAGCAGTTACTCCAATGGGGGGGCGGGTCAGCCCCAGCATTTT. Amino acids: CASSYSNGGAGQPQHF.